The 20 T cell receptor beta chains presented below share a single source sample, sequenced in a study of human T cells and chemical hapten exposure. TCRdb re-derived calls from the RACE reads in MiXCR, one entry per CDR3 protein. The sample has about 170,000 distinct CDR3 sequences, 25% to 35% seen once. This sample's time point: patch test 3, about 24 weeks after DPC sensitization. The treatment is: therapeutic diphenylcyclopropenone sensitization with weekly scalp DPC. Source: whole blood, taken in connection with sensitization to the hapten diphenylcyclopropenone (DPC). All receptors come from a woman younger than 30 with alopecia areata. Some clones in this sample may be carry-over from other donors' samples.

The chain has TRBV4-3 and TRBJ2-2, with D unresolved. The V end was cut by 4 bases, the J end by 5 bases, with 11 bases between. There are 14 residues in the CDR3. Looked up from germline, CDR1 is LGHNA and CDR2 is YSLEER. In nucleotides, the CDR3 is TGCGCCAGCAGCCCGACTGACTGGACCGGGGAGCTGTTTTTT. Its protein is CASSPTDWTGELFF.

In its sample, this clonotype was seen many times. The V and J genes are TRBV12-5 and TRBJ1-5; D is undetermined. Between the trimmed V and J ends, which lost 0 bases and 3 bases, there was a span of 9 bases. The CDR3 is 15 residues long. Germline V gene data show CDR1 as LGHNT and CDR2 as FRNRAP. The CDR3 nucleotides read TGTGCTAGTGGTTTGGTTAGGCAGTACAATCAGCCCCAGCATTTT. Protein product: CASGLVRQYNQPQHF.

The chain has TRBV6-1 and TRBJ2-1; D uncertain. Deletions cut 11 bases from V and 2 bases from J, with 16 bases between. Germline CDR1 is MNHNS and CDR2 is SASEGT. This CDR3 region has 14 residues. This CDR3 reads CAAQADWPYNEQFF. Written as DNA, the CDR3 is TGTGCCGCCCAGGCTGATTGGCCCTACAATGAGCAGTTCTTC.

The CDR3 is CASSQDEWSLGNEKLFF. The CDR3 region has the DNA TGCGCCAGCAGCCAAGATGAGTGGTCACTCGGGAATGAAAAACTGTTTTTT. The chain joins TRBV4-3 to TRBJ1-4; no clear D. Germline CDR1 and CDR2: LGHNA and YSLEER. CDR3 length: 17 residues. V dropped 0 bases and J dropped 5 bases, with 16 bases sitting between them.

As regards this clonotype: Possible read error: a much larger clone is one base away. The V gene is TRBV5-1, the J gene TRBJ1-1; perhaps TRBD1 as D (6 bases). This CDR3 is built from 14 residues. The germline V gene has CDR1 SGHRS and CDR2 YFSETQ. V lost 5 bases, J lost 1 base, and 12 bases lay in between. For the CDR3, the DNA is TGCGCCAGCAGTACAGGACAGTCGAACACTGAAGCTTTCTTT. Residues: CASSTGQSNTEAFF.

J is TRBJ2-1 and V is TRBV20-1; 11 nucleotides match TRBD2. CDR1 and CDR2 (germline): DFQATT, SNEGSKA (reference sequence). The CDR3 has 16 residues. V gave up 0 bases and J gave up 8 bases; unmatched junction bases: 9. The CDR3 protein is CSAREIAGGARDEQFF. The CDR3 DNA reads as TGCAGTGCTAGAGAGATAGCGGGGGGGGCTAGGGATGAGCAGTTCTTC.

The chain joins TRBV5-1 to TRBJ2-7; D is unclear. The CDR3 has 11 residues. V shed 0 bases and J shed 6 bases, with 4 bases lying between them. CDR1 and CDR2 from the germline V gene are SGHRS and YFSETQ. In DNA form, the CDR3 reads TGCGCCAGCAGCTTGGAAAGCGAGCAGTACTTC. Protein sequence: CASSLESEQYF.

This clonotype was observed a handful of times. This chain links TRBV23-1 with TRBJ1-5, with TRBD1 identical over 7 bases. TRBV23-1 is an open reading frame whose function is uncertain. The CDR3 has 19 amino acids. V shed 0 bases, J shed 0 bases, and the junction held 11 bases outside the gene matches. The CDR3, as DNA: TGCGCCAGCAGTCAATCCCGGCCCACAGGGGCGGATAGCAATCAGCCCCAGCATTTT. Translating it yields CASSQSRPTGADSNQPQHF.

The chain links TRBV21-1 to TRBJ1-3; the table's D call TRBD1 went unverified against the DNA. TRBV21-1 is flagged as a pseudogene. The CDR3 is made up of 12 amino acids. Here the CDR3 reads CARTGRGNTIYF. In DNA form, the CDR3 reads TGTGCTAGAACAGGGAGGGGAAACACCATATATTTT.

A few counts support this clonotype. The V gene is TRBV6-5, the J gene TRBJ1-3; 7 nucleotides match TRBD1. Germline trimming cut 7 bases from V and 8 bases from J; bases unmatched to any gene: 8. The CDR3 spans 13 residues. Germline lookup yields CDR1 MNHEY and CDR2 SVGAGI. CDR3 in amino acids: CASMGQGGYTIYF. The CDR3 bases are TGTGCCAGCATGGGGCAGGGGGGATACACCATATATTTT.

The V and J genes are TRBV7-9 and TRBJ2-7; no definite D call. Germline loops: CDR1 SEHNR, CDR2 FQNEAQ (reference sequence). Trimming cost V 5 bases and J 2 bases, with 16 bases left between them. The CDR3 loop spans 15 amino acids. CDR3 sequence (DNA): TGTGCCAGCAGCCAAAAAGTAGGCAGGACCTACGAGCAGTACTTC. Translating gives CASSQKVGRTYEQYF.

This clonotype was recorded many times. This rearrangement joins TRBV27 to TRBJ1-1, with TRBD1 as a possible D gene (6 bases). This CDR3 comprises 14 residues. Germline V CDR1 and CDR2: MNHEY, SMNVEV (reference sequence). The ends were cut back, 2 bases at V and 4 bases at J, with 11 bases in the middle. CDR3: CASSLSEGVTEAFF. The CDR3 DNA sequence: TGTGCCAGCAGTTTAAGTGAGGGGGTCACTGAAGCTTTCTTT.

For the CDR3, the DNA is TGCGCCAGCAGCTTCGGGCTAGCGGACGAGCAGTACTTC. Its protein is CASSFGLADEQYF. The J gene is TRBJ2-7, the V gene TRBV5-1, with 7 bases matching TRBD2. Germline V gene data show CDR1 as SGHRS and CDR2 as YFSETQ. V gave up 2 bases and J gave up 5 bases; unmatched junction bases: 4. The CDR3 covers 13 residues.

Comment on this clonotype: A clone one base away is much larger, so this may be a read error. J is TRBJ2-7 and V is TRBV20-1; D may correspond to TRBD1 or TRBD2 (5 bases each). The V gene's germline CDR1 is DFQATT and CDR2 SNEGSKA (reference sequence). V lost 6 bases and J 2 bases, leaving 17 bases between the germline ends. The CDR3 consists of 14 residues. The CDR3 DNA reads TGCAGTGCGCATTCCGGGGCATTAACCTACGAGCAGTACTTC. Translation: CSAHSGALTYEQYF.

The J gene is TRBJ2-1, the V gene TRBV2, with D perhaps matching TRBD2 (6 bases). From germline, CDR1 is SNHLY and CDR2 FYNNEI. This CDR3 is built from 15 residues. V was shortened by 7 bases and J by 4 bases, with 17 bases between the two germline ends. CDR3 in DNA: TGTGCCAGCAATAGGATAGCGGTGGATTACAATGAGCAGTTCTTC. Its translation: CASNRIAVDYNEQFF.

This clonotype was counted between two and nine times. This rearrangement joins TRBV15 to TRBJ2-3; 10 bases are a match to TRBD2. Trimming removed 2 bases from V and 6 bases from J; junction bases left unmatched: 8. Germline lookup yields CDR1 LNHNV and CDR2 YYDKDF (reference sequence). The CDR3 spans 16 residues. The CDR3 bases are TGTGCCACCAGCAGAACTCTAGCGGGAGATGATGATACGCAGTATTTT. Its translation: CATSRTLAGDDDTQYF.

This rearrangement joins TRBV29-1 to TRBJ2-5, with no clear D. Germline-derived CDR1 and CDR2 are SQVTM and ANQGSEA. V was trimmed by 7 bases and J by 3 bases, leaving 6 bases between them. This CDR3 has 10 amino acids. The CDR3 nucleotides are TGCAGCGCTTACAAAGAGACCCAGTACTTC. It encodes CSAYKETQYF.

This chain links TRBV7-2 with TRBJ2-1; 10 positions agree with TRBD2. Trimming at V came to 0 bases and at J to 3 bases, leaving 5 bases not matched to a gene. The germline CDR1 and CDR2 sequences are SGHTA and FQGNSA. This CDR3 region has 17 residues. CDR3 amino acids: CASSLARTSGNYNEQFF. The CDR3 nucleotides read TGTGCCAGCAGCTTAGCCCGAACTAGCGGGAACTACAATGAGCAGTTCTTC.

This clonotype was picked up a small number of times. The chain recombines TRBV6-2 or TRBV6-3 with TRBJ1-1; a weak D match, TRBD1 (5 bases). Germline V lookup: CDR1 MNHEY, CDR2 SVGEGT. The CDR3 has 14 amino acids. V was cut by 8 bases and J by 5 bases, with 18 bases left in between. In nucleotides, the CDR3 is TGTGCCAGCTCCCTCCGGGGGAGGGCTACTGAAGCTTTCTTT. Its translation is CASSLRGRATEAFF.

This clonotype was picked up a small number of times. The rearrangement uses TRBV20-1 and TRBJ2-1; D is perhaps TRBD1 or TRBD2 (5 bases each). V was trimmed by 3 bases and J by 4 bases, leaving 10 bases between them. CDR1 and CDR2 (germline): DFQATT, SNEGSKA (reference sequence). The CDR3 length is 13 residues. CDR3 amino acids: CSARPWGYNEQFF. CDR3 nucleotide sequence: TGCAGTGCTAGGCCGTGGGGGTACAATGAGCAGTTCTTC.